The 32 T cell receptor beta chains reported below all come from one sample, sequenced in a study of T cell repertoires in cytomegalovirus infection. TCRdb reanalysed the reads using MiXCR and keeps one entry per CDR3 protein. Of roughly 300,000 distinct CDR3 sequences detected, roughly 9.5% appear once; the ten largest clones hold over 3.5%. Sample: PBMCs. These receptor sequences come from a human donor in good health (CMV status not recorded). Some clones in this sample may be carry-over from other donors' samples.

The sample holds many counts of this clonotype. The V gene is TRBV7-6, the J gene TRBJ2-3; 9 bases agree with TRBD2. CDR1 SGHVS and CDR2 FNYEAQ come from the germline V gene. The CDR3 extends over 15 amino acids. Trimming cost V 2 bases and J 1 base; bases outside gene matches: 1. The CDR3 region has the DNA TGTGCCAGCAGCTTACGCGGGAGGGGCACAGATACGCAGTATTTT. This translates into CASSLRGRGTDTQYF.

This clonotype has ten or more counts. The chain couples TRBV20-1 to TRBJ1-5; D ambiguous. V lost 2 bases, J lost 1 base, and 9 bases lay in between. From germline, CDR1 is DFQATT and CDR2 SNEGSKA (reference sequence). The CDR3 has 14 residues. The CDR3 nucleotides read TGCAGTGCTAGACCTGCAGTCAGCAATCAGCCCCAGCATTTT. Encoded protein: CSARPAVSNQPQHF.

This clonotype came up many times. The CDR3 nucleotides read TGTGCCAGCAGCTTACCAGGGAGCGGTGGCTACACCTTC. Amino acid sequence: CASSLPGSGGYTF. The chain uses TRBV7-2 and TRBJ1-2, with D tentatively TRBD1 (5 bases). V was pared by 2 bases and J by 7 bases, with 11 bases between. CDR1 SGHTA and CDR2 FQGNSA come from the germline V gene. The CDR3 runs 13 residues.

This clonotype was counted only a few times. The chain couples TRBV20-1 to TRBJ2-1; 8 positions agree with TRBD1. This CDR3 region has 15 residues. Per the germline V gene, CDR1 is DFQATT and CDR2 is SNEGSKA (reference sequence). J was trimmed by 5 bases and V by 3 bases; bases with no gene match: 9. CDR3 loop: CSASASGGWDNEQFF. As DNA, the CDR3 is TGCAGTGCTAGTGCTTCAGGGGGCTGGGACAATGAGCAGTTCTTC.

The CDR3 reads CASSEERQVNTEAFF. The CDR3 DNA sequence: TGTGCCAGCAGTGAAGAAAGACAGGTGAACACTGAAGCTTTCTTT. The V call is TRBV2, the J call TRBJ1-1; TRBD1 is a possible D gene (6 bases). This CDR3 is built from 15 residues. V was cut by 1 base and J by 0 bases, with 9 bases left in between. Germline V gene lookup returns CDR1 SNHLY and CDR2 FYNNEI.

Only a few counts were recorded for this clonotype. The chain joins TRBV19 to TRBJ2-7; D possibly corresponds to TRBD2 (6 bases). CDR1 LNHDA and CDR2 SQIVND come from the germline V gene (reference sequence). V gave up 5 bases and J gave up 2 bases, with 16 bases separating them. This CDR3 contains 15 residues. Here the CDR3 DNA reads TGTGCCAGTAGTGACCCCGGTAGCGGAACCTACGAGCAGTACTTC. Encoded protein: CASSDPGSGTYEQYF.

The genes are TRBV6-2 or TRBV6-3 and TRBJ2-1, with 12 bases matching TRBD2. The CDR3 is 17 amino acids. With 2 bases clipped from V and 3 bases from J, the junction kept 5 bases outside the gene matches. The germline V gene encodes CDR1 MNHEY and CDR2 SVGEGT. The CDR3 region is CASSYLLAGGYYNEQFF. For the CDR3, the DNA is TGTGCCAGCAGTTACCTGCTAGCGGGAGGGTACTACAATGAGCAGTTCTTC.

This clonotype was seen at least ten times. This chain joins TRBV27 and TRBJ2-6, with 7 bases that match TRBD1. The CDR3 totals 16 residues. CDR1 is MNHEY, CDR2 SMNVEV, per germline (reference sequence). The ends lost 6 bases at V and 4 bases at J; junction bases unmatched: 9. The CDR3 nucleotides are TGTGCCAGCAGCCTAATAGGGGGCTCCGGGGCCAACGTCCTGACTTTC. As protein: CASSLIGGSGANVLTF. Full variable domain (rest looked up from reference TRBV27 and TRBJ2-6): EAQVTQNPRYLITVTGKKLTVTCSQNMNHEYMSWYRQDPGLGLRQIYYSMNVEVTDKGDVPEGYKVSRKEKRNFPLILESPSPNQTSLYFCASSLIGGSGANVLTFGAGSRLTVL.

This clonotype has just a few counts. The rearrangement links TRBV24-1 to TRBJ2-2; 7 bases align to TRBD2. V shed 2 bases and J 4 bases; nucleotides not matched to a gene: 3. The germline V gene encodes CDR1 KGHDR and CDR2 SFDVKD. The CDR3 has 15 amino acids. CDR3 loop: CATSDSGRITGELFF. DNA of the CDR3: TGTGCCACCAGTGATTCCGGGAGGATCACCGGGGAGCTGTTTTTT.

This sequence joins TRBV2 and TRBJ2-5, with a weak D call TRBD1 (6 bases). The CDR3 spans 13 residues. Germline CDR1 SNHLY, CDR2 FYNNEI. Trimming removed 6 bases at V and 1 base at J, with 9 bases between. CDR3 sequence: CASRMDSQETQYF. Here the CDR3 DNA reads TGTGCCAGCAGGATGGACAGCCAAGAGACCCAGTACTTC.

This clonotype was found a few times. The chain joins TRBV15 to TRBJ2-1; TRBD1 aligns across 9 bases. Germline CDR1 LNHNV, CDR2 YYDKDF (reference sequence). This CDR3 comprises 16 residues. V trimming: 3 bases; J trimming: 9 bases; junction bases outside the gene matches: 12. The DNA for the CDR3 is TGTGCCACCAGCAGGGATCCGGGACAGGGCATGATTGAGCAGTTCTTC. Translated, it gives CATSRDPGQGMIEQFF.

This clonotype was seen a handful of times. This chain joins TRBV12-3 or TRBV12-4 and TRBJ1-4, with 10 bases aligning to TRBD1. The CDR3 sequence is 15 residues long. The J segment lost 5 bases and the V segment lost 7 bases, leaving 7 bases of the junction unmatched. The CDR3 sequence is CASTGGTGVNEKLFF. CDR3 sequence (DNA): TGTGCCAGCACTGGAGGGACAGGGGTAAATGAAAAACTGTTTTTT.

This clonotype has only a few counts. V gene TRBV7-6 combines with J gene TRBJ2-7; 7 bases fit TRBD2. This CDR3 comprises 15 residues. The junction had 8 bases not matched to a gene; V was cut back by 3 bases and J by 3 bases. The germline V gene encodes CDR1 SGHVS and CDR2 FNYEAQ. The CDR3 DNA reads as TGTGCCAGCAGCTTGGGGGGGACTCCGTTCTACGAGCAGTACTTC. Translating it yields CASSLGGTPFYEQYF.

This clonotype was seen more than once but under ten times. V usage is TRBV4-1 and J usage is TRBJ2-5; 7 bases align to TRBD1. This CDR3 region has 13 residues. Germline lookup yields CDR1 MGHRA and CDR2 YSYEKL. Trimming took 0 bases from V and 9 from J; bases not matched to a gene: 4. This CDR3 is CASSQEGQWSQYF. The CDR3 coding sequence is TGCGCCAGCAGCCAAGAGGGACAGTGGTCCCAGTACTTC.

The chain employs TRBV7-9 and TRBJ2-3, with 9 nucleotides matching TRBD2. CDR1 SEHNR and CDR2 FQNEAQ come from the germline V gene (reference sequence). The CDR3 is made up of 14 amino acids. Germline trimming cut 3 bases from V and 4 bases from J; bases unmatched to any gene: 2. CDR3 sequence: CASSFSGGADTQYF. The CDR3, as DNA: TGTGCCAGCAGCTTTAGCGGGGGCGCAGATACGCAGTATTTT.

The rearrangement uses TRBV6-1 and TRBJ2-5, with D perhaps matching TRBD2 (6 bases). V was pared by 6 bases and J by 5 bases, with 19 bases between. The CDR3 is 15 residues long. The germline V gene encodes CDR1 MNHNS and CDR2 SASEGT. CDR3 nucleotide sequence: TGTGCCAGCAGACCTTTAGCGGACCCCCGGGAGACCCAGTACTTC. Amino acid sequence: CASRPLADPRETQYF.

J is TRBJ2-5 and V is TRBV14, with TRBD2 matching 10 bases. The V gene end was trimmed by 0 bases and the J gene end by 4 bases; junction bases not matched to a gene: 11. This CDR3 is 18 amino acids long. Germline CDR1 is SGHDN and CDR2 is FVKESK. CDR3: CASSQEKAGGPVGETQYF. The CDR3 DNA is TGTGCCAGCAGCCAAGAAAAAGCGGGAGGGCCGGTGGGAGAGACCCAGTACTTC.

The table lists this clonotype with many counts. The chain combines TRBV7-2 with TRBJ2-5, with a possible D match to TRBD2 (6 bases). Trimming left V 4 bases short and J 5 bases short, with 14 bases between. Germline CDR1 reads SGHTA; CDR2 reads FQGNSA. CDR3 length: 14 residues. The DNA for the CDR3 is TGTGCCAGCAGCTCCCAGGGTCGGGGGGAGACCCAGTACTTC. Translating it yields CASSSQGRGETQYF. Drawing the rest from reference TRBV7-2 and TRBJ2-5, the complete variable domain is GAGVSQSPSNKVTEKGKDVELRCDPISGHTALYWYRQSLGQGLEFLIYFQGNSAPDKSGLPSDRFSAERTGGSVSTLTIQRTQQEDSAVYLCASSSQGRGETQYFGPGTRLLVL.

This clonotype was detected a few times. For the CDR3, the DNA is TGTGCCAGCAGCTCTGATATAGTGCGGATCACTGAAGCTTTCTTT. Protein sequence: CASSSDIVRITEAFF. The chain uses TRBV7-2 and TRBJ1-1; no reliable D call. V lost 4 bases and J lost 4, with 16 bases in between. The CDR3 extends over 15 amino acids. The germline CDR1 and CDR2 sequences are SGHTA and FQGNSA.

This clonotype has a handful of counts. The chain combines TRBV20-1 with TRBJ2-1; 11 nucleotides align to TRBD2. The germline CDR1 and CDR2 sequences are DFQATT and SNEGSKA (reference sequence). The CDR3 totals 13 residues. The CDR3 here is CSGSGRGYNEQFF. The CDR3 DNA is TGCAGCGGTAGCGGGAGGGGCTACAATGAGCAGTTCTTC.

This clonotype occurred a few times. Its ends do not fully match the called genes, so a read error is possible. The rearrangement uses TRBV4-1 and TRBJ1-4, with D possibly being TRBD1 (5 bases). The CDR3 is 14 residues long. Germline CDR1 is MGHRA and CDR2 is YSYEKL. CDR3 nucleotides: TGTGCCAGCAGCCACGGAGGGGAGAGTGAAAAACTGTTTTTT. Translation gives CASSHGGESEKLFF.

The sample holds a few counts of this clonotype. Here the CDR3 reads CASRVSRMTSEEQFF. The CDR3 DNA sequence: TGTGCCAGCAGGGTCAGCCGAATGACTAGCGAAGAGCAGTTCTTC. This chain uses TRBV6-2 or TRBV6-3 with TRBJ2-1; TRBD2 matches 8 bases. Trimming cost V 6 bases and J 10 bases; bases outside gene matches: 14. CDR1 and CDR2 from the germline V gene are MNHEY and SVGEGT. The CDR3 is made up of 15 amino acids.

This chain joins TRBV25-1 and TRBJ1-2, with a weak D call TRBD1 (5 bases). CDR1 is MGHDK and CDR2 is SYGVNS in the germline V gene. The V end lost 3 bases, the J end lost 4 bases, and 12 bases lay between the germline ends. This CDR3 spans 14 amino acids. The CDR3 reads CASSELGRAYGYTF. The CDR3 DNA follows: TGTGCCAGCAGTGAGCTGGGCAGGGCCTATGGCTACACCTTC.

As regards this clonotype: This may come from a read error, since a much larger clone is one base off. The chain combines TRBV7-2 with TRBJ1-1; D is undetermined. CDR1 is SGHTA and CDR2 is FQGNSA in the germline V gene. V lost 0 bases and J lost 4, with 3 bases in between. The CDR3 totals 12 residues. In nucleotides, the CDR3 is TGTGCCAGCAGCTTAGCGAGCACTGAAGCTTTCTTT. Amino acids: CASSLASTEAFF.

This clonotype came up a few times. The J gene is TRBJ1-2, the V gene TRBV7-2, with no clear D. V lost 5 bases, J lost 8 bases, and 12 bases lay in between. The CDR3 is 12 residues long. Germline V gene data show CDR1 as SGHTA and CDR2 as FQGNSA. CDR3 sequence: CASSPGPGGYTF. The CDR3 region has the DNA TGTGCCAGCAGCCCCGGGCCGGGGGGCTACACCTTC.

This clonotype was seen many times. The chain couples TRBV7-2 to TRBJ2-1, with TRBD2 matching 16 bases. V was clipped by 4 bases and J by 2 bases; unmatched bases: 5. This CDR3 has 18 residues. Germline CDR1 reads SGHTA; CDR2 reads FQGNSA. The CDR3 DNA is TGTGCCAGCAGCTCCGGGACTAGCGGGAGGGCCACCTACAATGAGCAGTTCTTC. Translating gives CASSSGTSGRATYNEQFF.

This clonotype came up many times. This chain connects TRBV7-2 to TRBJ2-1; 12 nucleotides agree with TRBD1. The J segment lost 6 bases and the V segment lost 5 bases, leaving 17 bases of the junction unmatched. CDR3 size: 19 residues. Germline CDR1 SGHTA, CDR2 FQGNSA. The CDR3 region is CASSGWGQGALAGLNEQFF. The DNA of the CDR3 is TGTGCCAGCAGCGGCTGGGGACAGGGGGCCTTAGCGGGACTCAATGAGCAGTTCTTC. Looking up the rest from reference TRBV7-2 and TRBJ2-1 gives the full variable domain: GAGVSQSPSNKVTEKGKDVELRCDPISGHTALYWYRQSLGQGLEFLIYFQGNSAPDKSGLPSDRFSAERTGGSVSTLTIQRTQQEDSAVYLCASSGWGQGALAGLNEQFFGPGTRLTVL.

This clonotype was found many times. V usage is TRBV7-3 and J usage is TRBJ2-1, with 13 bases fitting TRBD2. Germline CDR1 SGHTA, CDR2 FQGTGA. This CDR3 region has 15 residues. Trimming took 0 bases from V and 13 from J; bases not matched to a gene: 6. This CDR3 reads CASSLTATSGGAQFF. CDR3 sequence (DNA): TGTGCCAGCAGCTTAACGGCAACTAGCGGGGGGGCCCAGTTCTTC. The complete variable domain, with remaining parts taken from reference TRBV7-3 and TRBJ2-1, reads GAGVSQTPSNKVTEKGKYVELRCDPISGHTALYWYRQSLGQGPEFLIYFQGTGAADDSGLPNDRFFAVRPEGSVSTLKIQRTERGDSAVYLCASSLTATSGGAQFFGPGTRLTVL.

The sample holds a few counts of this clonotype. The genes are TRBV4-2 and TRBJ2-2; D remains unclear. The CDR3 loop spans 14 amino acids. CDR1 and CDR2 (germline): LGHNA, YNFKEQ. Between the trimmed V and J ends, which lost 8 bases and 5 bases, there was a span of 15 bases. The CDR3: CASRWAQATGELFF. In DNA, the CDR3 is TGTGCCAGCCGCTGGGCCCAGGCAACCGGGGAGCTGTTTTTT.

The chain recombines TRBV6-2 or TRBV6-3 with TRBJ2-5; 8 bases agree with TRBD2. The germline CDR1 and CDR2 sequences are MNHEY and SVGEGT. V gave up 5 bases and J gave up 4 bases; unmatched junction bases: 12. This CDR3 is built from 16 residues. CDR3 nucleotide sequence: TGTGCCAGCAGTCCAGCCGCCGGACTAGCTCGAGAGACCCAGTACTTC. Protein: CASSPAAGLARETQYF.

The genes are TRBV6-2 or TRBV6-3 and TRBJ2-7; TRBD1 might be the D (6 bases). This CDR3 region has 14 residues. V lost 2 bases and J 6 bases, leaving 14 bases between the germline ends. Germline values: CDR1 MNHEY, CDR2 SVGEGT. Written as DNA, the CDR3 is TGTGCCAGCAGTTACCCCCGGGACACTAGCGAGCAGTACTTC. Its protein is CASSYPRDTSEQYF.

This clonotype was seen a handful of times. The chain uses TRBV10-3 and TRBJ2-7; D is unclear. V gave up 11 bases and J gave up 5 bases, with 10 bases separating them. The CDR3 consists of 10 residues. The germline V gene encodes CDR1 ENHRY and CDR2 SYGVKD. DNA for the CDR3: TGTGCCGTGTTTGGGCACGAGCAGTACTTC. Translation: CAVFGHEQYF.